This TCR beta chain originates from a study of CD8+ T cells in alopecia areata. Study details: Tofacitinib was taken orally by treated patients, and the dose was 5 to 10 mg twice daily. The study, taken as a whole, reports: Possibly because of HLA-related factors, TCR sharing was less clear across patients than in mice. Scalp specimens additionally yield sequences from normal skin's resident alphabeta T cells. For lesional scalp, especially alopecia totalis/universalis, clonality was higher than in normal scalp.

As concerns this clone: Antigen unknown.

Trimming removed 6 bases from V and 3 bases from J; junction bases left unmatched: 7. The CDR3 sequence is 15 residues long. CDR1 SGHDT and CDR2 YYEEEE come from the germline V gene. RNA was extracted and reverse transcribed into cDNA as the sequencing template. TCRdb keeps only in-frame clones here, not all; method: immunoSEQ multiplex PCR. In the table there are about 150,000 clones, about three fifths of which are singletons. The chain employs TRBV5-6 and TRBJ2-1; 9 nucleotides line up with TRBD1. The TCR was taken from a human donor with alopecia areata. The sequenced sample was CD4+ T cells sorted from blood, obtained at week 0. The CDR3 reads CASIRVGQGYNEQFF. The CDR3 DNA sequence: TGTGCCAGCATCCGGGTGGGACAGGGCTACAATGAGCAGTTCTTC. The full variable domain, with the rest looked up from reference TRBV5-6 and TRBJ2-1, is DAGVTQSPTHLIKTRGQQVTLRCSPKSGHDTVSWYQQALGQGPQFIFQYYEEEERQRGNFPDRFSGHQFPNYSSELNVNALLLGDSALYLCASIRVGQGYNEQFFGPGTRLTVL.